The 8 T cell receptor beta chains listed next were all sequenced from one sample in a study of blood T cell repertoires in COVID-19. Clones were sequenced by immunoSEQ multiplex PCR, and TCRdb holds only the in-frame ones, with some missing. The table has tens of thousands of clones, roughly nine tenths seen once. The sequenced sample was peripheral blood. These receptors were collected from a human donor in a cohort sampled during active COVID-19.

This chain's CDR3 is CASSYAGPAPALEQFF. For the CDR3, the DNA is TGTGCCAGCAGTTACGCGGGGCCGGCCCCCGCCCTTGAGCAGTTCTTC. The J gene is TRBJ2-1, the V gene TRBV6-2 or TRBV6-3; D may be TRBD2 (6 bases). Germline V gives CDR1 MNHEY, CDR2 SVGEGT. The CDR3 extends over 16 amino acids. V gave up 2 bases and J gave up 9 bases, with 20 bases separating them.

The chain employs TRBV27 and TRBJ2-2; a possible D gene is TRBD1 (5 bases). Trimming removed 6 bases at V and 0 bases at J, with 11 bases between. The CDR3 sequence is 15 residues long. The V gene's germline CDR1 is MNHEY and CDR2 SMNVEV (reference sequence). Here the CDR3 reads CASSRTISNTGELFF. Here the CDR3 DNA reads TGTGCCAGCAGCCGGACAATATCGAACACCGGGGAGCTGTTTTTT.

The chain carries TRBV6-2 or TRBV6-3 and TRBJ1-5; D perhaps matches TRBD1 (5 bases). Germline-derived CDR1 and CDR2 are MNHEY and SVGEGT. The CDR3 totals 15 residues. V lost 5 bases to trimming and J lost 2 bases, with 13 bases between them. CDR3 in amino acids: CASSAPRVGNQPQHF. CDR3 DNA sequence: TGTGCCAGCAGTGCCCCCAGGGTTGGCAATCAGCCCCAGCATTTT.

CDR3: CASSLRVTSGGLYTDTQYF. CDR3 DNA sequence: TGCGCCAGCAGCCTCAGAGTGACTAGCGGGGGTCTTTACACAGATACGCAGTATTTT. The chain has TRBV4-1 and TRBJ2-3; TRBD2 matches at 12 bases. The germline V gene has CDR1 MGHRA and CDR2 YSYEKL. The V gene end was trimmed by 4 bases and the J gene end by 2 bases; junction bases not matched to a gene: 13. CDR3 size: 19 residues.

The chain has TRBV7-2 and TRBJ2-5; 11 bases map to TRBD2. This CDR3 contains 16 residues. Unmatched junction bases numbered 2, after V lost 2 bases and J lost 0 bases. Germline-derived CDR1 and CDR2 are SGHTA and FQGNSA. The CDR3 nucleotides are TGTGCCAGCAGCTTATTGGGACTAGCGGACCAAGAGACCCAGTACTTC. This codes for CASSLLGLADQETQYF.

The gene calls are TRBV5-1 and TRBJ2-5, with TRBD2 matching 10 bases. The CDR3 is 16 residues long. V lost 0 bases to trimming and J lost 4 bases; unmatched junction nucleotides: 6. Germline V gene sequence: CDR1 SGHRS, CDR2 YFSETQ. DNA for the CDR3: TGCGCCAGCAGCTTGGTTGGGACTAGCGACGGAGAGACCCAGTACTTC. This codes for CASSLVGTSDGETQYF.

The rearrangement uses TRBV18 and TRBJ2-5, with D possibly TRBD1 on 8 matching bases. Trimming left V 4 bases short and J 4 bases short, with 13 bases between. The CDR3 has 14 amino acids. From germline, CDR1 is KGHSH and CDR2 LQKENI. The CDR3 reads CASSRTGRGETQYF. Written as DNA, the CDR3 is TGTGCCAGCTCACGGACAGGGAGGGGAGAGACCCAGTACTTC. Together with reference TRBV18 and TRBJ2-5, the CDR3 gives the full variable domain: NAGVMQNPRHLVRRRGQEARLRCSPMKGHSHVYWYRQLPEEGLKFMVYLQKENIIDESGMPKERFSAEFPKEGPSILRIQQVVRGDSAAYFCASSRTGRGETQYFGPGTRLLVL.

The chain joins TRBV10-1 to TRBJ2-7, with 7 nucleotides matching TRBD2. CDR3 length equals 13 residues. Germline CDR1 and CDR2: WNHNN and SYGVQD (reference sequence). V trimming: 2 bases; J trimming: 6 bases; junction bases outside the gene matches: 4. CDR3 in amino acids: CASSETRTSEQYF. The CDR3 DNA reads TGCGCCAGCAGTGAGACCCGGACTAGCGAGCAGTACTTC.